The 21 T cell receptor beta chains below were found in one sample sequenced in a study of blood T cells in healthy people across ages. Alongside a J-beta primer mix, a sample-barcoded 5' primer served in a second PCR lasting about 7 to 11 cycles. TCRdb re-derived calls from the 5' RACE reads in MiXCR, one entry per CDR3 protein. Counted here are about 970,000 distinct CDR3 sequences, roughly half occurring once; the ten biggest clones make up 20% to 25%. Sequenced: blood. Receptors were obtained from an older woman in good health.

This clonotype was counted ten times or more. The J gene is TRBJ2-7, the V gene TRBV29-1; D uncertain. V gave up 6 bases and J gave up 7 bases, with 16 bases separating them. The CDR3 runs 12 residues. The germline CDR1 and CDR2 sequences are SQVTM and ANQGSEA. CDR3 loop: CSVSWSMGEQYF. The CDR3 DNA follows: TGCAGCGTGAGCTGGTCAATGGGTGAGCAGTACTTC.

The gene calls are TRBV20-1 and TRBJ2-7; no definite D call. The J call is doubtful: the DNA matches TRBJ2-5 better. The CDR3 has 13 amino acids. The germline V gene has CDR1 DFQATT and CDR2 SNEGSKA (reference sequence). The CDR3 loop is CSARVPFGETQYF. The CDR3, as DNA: TGCAGTGCTAGAGTTCCCTTTGGGGAGACCCAGTACTTC.

The V call is TRBV20-1, the J call TRBJ2-1, with TRBD2 matching 9 bases. The CDR3 is 15 amino acids. In germline, CDR1 is DFQATT, CDR2 SNEGSKA (reference sequence). Losses at the gene ends were 6 bases for V and 6 bases for J; bases not matched to a gene: 12. In DNA form, the CDR3 reads TGCAGTGCCCGGAGCGGGACTAGCAGTGGCAATGAGCAGTTCTTC. This gives the protein CSARSGTSSGNEQFF.

This chain uses TRBV20-1 with TRBJ2-1, with TRBD2 matching over 12 bases. The CDR3 has 14 residues. V gave up 6 bases and J gave up 7 bases; unmatched junction bases: 7. Germline V gene sequence: CDR1 DFQATT, CDR2 SNEGSKA (reference sequence). The CDR3 spells CSAGLAGTWNEQFF. The CDR3 region has the DNA TGCAGTGCAGGACTAGCGGGAACTTGGAATGAGCAGTTCTTC.

The J gene is TRBJ2-1, the V gene TRBV5-1, with 11 bases aligning to TRBD2. After removal of 0 bases from V and 5 bases from J, the junction contained 7 bases not matched to a gene. From germline, CDR1 is SGHRS and CDR2 YFSETQ. There are 17 residues in the CDR3. Here the CDR3 reads CASSLVPTGLADNEQFF. Here the CDR3 DNA reads TGCGCCAGCAGCTTGGTACCCACGGGACTAGCGGACAATGAGCAGTTCTTC.

This clonotype was recorded a few times. This sequence joins TRBV12-3 or TRBV12-4 and TRBJ2-4, with 11 nucleotides matching TRBD2. The DNA end lines up better with TRBJ2-7; the J call may be wrong. The CDR3 is 15 amino acids. The CDR3 DNA reads TGTGCCAGCAGTCCCATACTAGCGGGGGACTACGAGCAGTACTTC. It codes for CASSPILAGDYEQYF.

The rearrangement links TRBV6-1 to TRBJ2-1; weak D call: TRBD1 (5 bases). The length of the CDR3 is 15 residues. Trimming took 0 bases from V and 8 from J, leaving 14 bases between them. Germline values: CDR1 MNHNS, CDR2 SASEGT. This chain's CDR3 is CASSEALRQGDEQFF. CDR3 coding DNA: TGTGCCAGCAGTGAAGCCCTCCGACAAGGGGATGAGCAGTTCTTC.

This chain joins TRBV10-3 and TRBJ2-7, with D perhaps matching TRBD1 or TRBD2 (6 bases each). Trimming took off 8 bases at V and 3 bases at J, with 14 bases between the two ends. Germline V gives CDR1 ENHRY, CDR2 SYGVKD. CDR3 length equals 13 residues. The CDR3 nucleotides read TGTGCCATCGGGGGGACAATGAACTACGAGCAGTACTTC. Amino acid sequence: CAIGGTMNYEQYF.

The rearrangement joins TRBV20-1 to TRBJ2-7; no definite D call. Trimming took off 0 bases at V and 0 bases at J, with 12 bases between the two ends. Germline lookup yields CDR1 DFQATT and CDR2 SNEGSKA (reference sequence). The CDR3 loop spans 15 amino acids. Here the CDR3 DNA reads TGCAGTGCTAGAGATTGGGGTCCGGACTCCTACGAGCAGTACTTC. Its translation: CSARDWGPDSYEQYF.

V is TRBV27 and J is TRBJ2-7; D assignment may be TRBD1 or TRBD2 (7 bases each). This CDR3 has 15 residues. The V gene's germline CDR1 is MNHEY and CDR2 SMNVEV (reference sequence). Trimming took 6 bases from V and 4 from J, leaving 19 bases between them. Written as DNA, the CDR3 is TGTGCCAGCAGGCCGTTCAGGGGGGGATCGTACGAGCAGTACTTC. It codes for CASRPFRGGSYEQYF.

The chain recombines TRBV29-1 with TRBJ2-1, with D perhaps TRBD1 (5 bases). The CDR3 contains 11 residues. CDR1 and CDR2 from the germline V gene are SQVTM and ANQGSEA. Trimming removed 4 bases at V and 9 bases at J, with 10 bases between. The CDR3 region has the DNA TGCAGCGTTGCGGTCCAGGGTGAGCAGTTCTTC. Protein product: CSVAVQGEQFF.

This chain joins TRBV24-1 and TRBJ2-1; a possible D gene is TRBD2 (6 bases). The CDR3 totals 13 residues. Germline V gene lookup returns CDR1 KGHDR and CDR2 SFDVKD. V was pared by 3 bases and J by 14 bases, with 16 bases between. The DNA for the CDR3 is TGTGCCACCAGTGATCCCGGGGGACCCGCGGAGTTCTTC. Protein product: CATSDPGGPAEFF.

The chain links TRBV7-2 to TRBJ2-3; D is perhaps TRBD1 (5 bases). The V gene lost 5 bases and the J gene lost 2 bases, with 8 bases spanning the gap. Germline CDR1 is SGHTA and CDR2 is FQGNSA. The CDR3 runs to 13 residues. The CDR3 is CASSRGHTDTQYF. The CDR3 coding sequence is TGTGCCAGCAGCAGGGGCCACACAGATACGCAGTATTTT.

The chain links TRBV20-1 to TRBJ2-1, with 16 nucleotides matching TRBD2. V lost 5 bases and J lost 6; bases outside the gene matches: 1. Germline-derived CDR1 and CDR2 are DFQATT and SNEGSKA (reference sequence). CDR3 size: 14 residues. The CDR3 DNA reads as TGCAGTGCTGGGACTAGCGGGAGGGCCAATGAGCAGTTCTTC. Protein product: CSAGTSGRANEQFF.

J is TRBJ1-2 and V is TRBV20-1; unclear D gene. V lost 3 bases to trimming and J lost 4 bases, with 18 bases between them. This CDR3 is 15 amino acids long. Germline CDR1 is DFQATT and CDR2 is SNEGSKA (reference sequence). The DNA for the CDR3 is TGCAGTGCTAGTGTCCCCTCGGTTAGGGCCTATGGCTACACCTTC. Translated, it gives CSASVPSVRAYGYTF.

This clonotype turned up a few times. The gene calls are TRBV21-1 and TRBJ2-7; the table's D call, TRBD2, has no DNA check behind it. TRBV21-1 is designated a pseudogene. This CDR3 is built from 17 residues. The CDR3 DNA is TGTGCCAGCAGACCAAAGGAAGACCCTGGACTTATTTACGAGCAGTACTTC. This codes for CASRPKEDPGLIYEQYF.

This rearrangement joins TRBV3-1 to TRBJ1-2; D not certain. The germline CDR1 and CDR2 sequences are LGHDT and YNNKEL (reference sequence). The CDR3 has 15 residues. The germline V and J ends were trimmed by 1 base and 3 bases, with 12 bases remaining between them. This chain's CDR3 is CASSQGRGSHYGYTF. CDR3 nucleotides: TGTGCCAGCAGCCAAGGTCGGGGATCGCACTATGGCTACACCTTC.

This clonotype appeared a few times. The chain uses TRBV6-1 and TRBJ1-4; unclear D gene. Germline lookup yields CDR1 MNHNS and CDR2 SASEGT. The CDR3 length is 15 residues. Trimming cost V 2 bases and J 5 bases, with 12 bases left between them. The CDR3 DNA reads TGTGCCAGCAGTGAACAGGACGGCCCGAATGAAAAACTGTTTTTT. Amino acid sequence: CASSEQDGPNEKLFF.

The J gene is TRBJ2-7, the V gene TRBV28; 8 nucleotides align to TRBD1. Germline V gene sequence: CDR1 MDHEN, CDR2 SYDVKM. CDR3 length: 15 amino acids. With 5 bases clipped from V and 0 bases from J, the junction kept 6 bases outside the gene matches. The CDR3 bases are TGTGCCAGCAGTACCGGACAGGGCTTCTCCTACGAGCAGTACTTC. Translated: CASSTGQGFSYEQYF.

As regards this clonotype: At one end, the junction sequence differs from germline, possibly due to a read error. J is TRBJ2-3 and V is TRBV12-3 or TRBV12-4, with unresolved D. The CDR3 consists of 14 residues. In nucleotides, the CDR3 is TGTGCCAGCAGTCCCCAGGCCCGCCTCAATACGCGGTATTTT. This codes for CASSPQARLNTRYF.

The chain recombines TRBV6-5 with TRBJ2-1; 11 bases line up with TRBD2. CDR3 length: 15 residues. V trimming: 8 bases; J trimming: 10 bases; junction bases outside the gene matches: 13. The germline CDR1 and CDR2 sequences are MNHEY and SVGAGI. The CDR3 here is CASRSGTSGRGEQFF. As DNA, the CDR3 is TGTGCCAGCCGCTCCGGGACTAGCGGCCGCGGGGAGCAGTTCTTC.